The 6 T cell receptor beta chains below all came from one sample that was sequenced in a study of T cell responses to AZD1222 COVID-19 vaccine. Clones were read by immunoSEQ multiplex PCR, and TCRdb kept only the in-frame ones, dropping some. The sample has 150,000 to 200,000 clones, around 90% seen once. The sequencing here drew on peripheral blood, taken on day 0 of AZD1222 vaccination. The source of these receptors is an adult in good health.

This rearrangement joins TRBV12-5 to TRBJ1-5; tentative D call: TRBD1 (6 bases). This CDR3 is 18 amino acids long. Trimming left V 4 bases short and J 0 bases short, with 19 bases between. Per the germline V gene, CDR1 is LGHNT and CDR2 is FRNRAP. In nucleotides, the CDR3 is TGTGCTAGTGGTTCACCCTGGAGTGGGGGCGATAGCAATCAGCCCCAGCATTTT. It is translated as CASGSPWSGGDSNQPQHF.

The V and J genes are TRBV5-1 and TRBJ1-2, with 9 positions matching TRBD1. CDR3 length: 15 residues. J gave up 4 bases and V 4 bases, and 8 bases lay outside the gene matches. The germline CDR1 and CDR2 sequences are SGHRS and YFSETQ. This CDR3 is CASSVTGGAGYGYTF. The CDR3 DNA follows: TGCGCCAGCAGCGTCACAGGGGGCGCAGGCTATGGCTACACCTTC.

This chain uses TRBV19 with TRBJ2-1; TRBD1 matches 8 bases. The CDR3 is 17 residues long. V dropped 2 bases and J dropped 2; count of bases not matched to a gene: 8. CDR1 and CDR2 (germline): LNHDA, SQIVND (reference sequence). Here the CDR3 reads CASSISGSRGPYNEQFF. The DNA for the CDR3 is TGTGCCAGTAGTATAAGTGGTAGCAGGGGGCCCTACAATGAGCAGTTCTTC.

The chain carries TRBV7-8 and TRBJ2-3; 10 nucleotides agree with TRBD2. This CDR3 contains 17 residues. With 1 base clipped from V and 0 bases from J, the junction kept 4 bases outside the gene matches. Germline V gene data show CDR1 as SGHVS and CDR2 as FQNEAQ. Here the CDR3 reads CASSLVRLAGSTDTQYF. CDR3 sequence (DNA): TGTGCCAGCAGCTTAGTCCGACTAGCGGGCAGCACAGATACGCAGTATTTT.

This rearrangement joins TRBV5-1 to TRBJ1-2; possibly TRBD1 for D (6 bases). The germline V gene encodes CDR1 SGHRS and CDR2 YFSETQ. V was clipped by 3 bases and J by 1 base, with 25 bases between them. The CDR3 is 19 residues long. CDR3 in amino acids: CASSSLEGGRGIYNYGYTF. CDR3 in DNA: TGCGCCAGCAGCTCCTTAGAGGGGGGCCGCGGAATCTATAACTATGGCTACACCTTC.

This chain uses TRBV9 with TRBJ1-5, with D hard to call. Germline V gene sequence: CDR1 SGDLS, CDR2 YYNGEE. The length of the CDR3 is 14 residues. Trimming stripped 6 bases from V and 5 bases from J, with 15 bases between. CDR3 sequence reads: CASIPDKGYQPQHF. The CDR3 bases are TGTGCCAGCATTCCCGACAAAGGGTATCAGCCCCAGCATTTT.